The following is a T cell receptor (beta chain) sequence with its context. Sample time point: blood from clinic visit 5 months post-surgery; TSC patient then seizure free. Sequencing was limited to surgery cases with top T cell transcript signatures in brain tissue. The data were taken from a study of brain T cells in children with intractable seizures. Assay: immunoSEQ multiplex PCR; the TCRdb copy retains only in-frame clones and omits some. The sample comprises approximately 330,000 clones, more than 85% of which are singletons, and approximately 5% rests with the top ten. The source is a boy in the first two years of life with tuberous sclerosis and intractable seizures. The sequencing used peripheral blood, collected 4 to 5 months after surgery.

In nucleotides, the CDR3 is TGTGCCAGCAGCGTAGACAGCAGCACAGATACGCAGTATTTT. As protein: CASSVDSSTDTQYF. The V call is TRBV9, the J call TRBJ2-3; unclear D gene. This CDR3 spans 14 amino acids. V was cut by 0 bases and J by 0 bases, with 5 bases left in between. In germline, CDR1 is SGDLS, CDR2 YYNGEE.